These 12 T cell receptor beta chains originate from one sample sequenced in a study of cytotoxic CD8 clonotypes in ibrutinib-treated CLL. The method was immunoSEQ multiplex PCR; TCRdb's version includes in-frame clones alone and lacks a portion of them. Altogether fewer than 75,000 clones are present, approximately 71% being singletons, with the ten largest covering 35% to 55%. The sample was PBMCs, taken after 12 months of ibrutinib treatment. These receptors came from a human donor with chronic lymphocytic leukemia.

This chain connects TRBV5-1 to TRBJ2-1; D is ambiguous. The germline gives CDR1 SGHRS, CDR2 YFSETQ. CDR3 length: 13 residues. Trimming removed 2 bases from V and 10 bases from J, with 13 bases in between. CDR3 sequence (DNA): TGCGCCAGCAGCTTCGTCCCAGTGGAGGAGCAGTTCTTC. Protein product: CASSFVPVEEQFF.

The rearrangement uses TRBV7-2 and TRBJ2-1; D gene unclear. Trimming shortened V by 5 bases and J by 8 bases, and 10 bases separated the two germline ends. The CDR3 is made up of 12 amino acids. Looked up from germline, CDR1 is SGHTA and CDR2 is FQGNSA. CDR3 protein: CASSPQSHEQFF. In nucleotides, the CDR3 is TGTGCCAGCAGCCCTCAGAGCCATGAGCAGTTCTTC.

The genes are TRBV4-1 and TRBJ2-4; TRBD2 might be the D (5 bases). The CDR3 runs 19 residues. Germline CDR1 is MGHRA and CDR2 is YSYEKL. V was pared by 4 bases and J by 0 bases, with 22 bases between. The CDR3 DNA reads as TGCGCCAGCAGCCCCATTCTAGCAGGATTAACACTAGCCAAAAACATTCAGTACTTC. This sequence encodes CASSPILAGLTLAKNIQYF.

The gene calls are TRBV4-2 and TRBJ2-1; no reliable D call. Trimming removed 0 bases from V and 13 bases from J, with 13 bases in between. Germline V gene data show CDR1 as LGHNA and CDR2 as YNFKEQ. The CDR3 extends over 13 amino acids. The DNA of the CDR3 is TGTGCCAGCAGCCAAGAGATTTTGACGCCACAGTTCTTC. The encoded protein is CASSQEILTPQFF.

This CDR3 reads CASSPRDRLSSYEQYF. CDR3 sequence (DNA): TGTGCCAGCAGCCCCCGAGACAGGCTAAGCTCCTACGAGCAGTACTTC. The chain couples TRBV5-7 to TRBJ2-7; D is possibly TRBD1 (6 bases). TRBV5-7 has ORF status, its function being uncertain. Trimming shortened V by 4 bases and J by 0 bases, and 17 bases separated the two germline ends. The CDR3 contains 16 residues.

This rearrangement joins TRBV30 to TRBJ1-3; D remains ambiguous. The germline CDR1 and CDR2 sequences are GTSNPN and SVGIG (reference sequence). Trimming took off 0 bases at V and 0 bases at J, with 18 bases between the two ends. The CDR3 consists of 18 residues. The CDR3 nucleotides read TGTGCCTGGAGTGTATATGCCCCACAGCTTAGCTCTGGAAACACCATATATTTT. Translated, it gives CAWSVYAPQLSSGNTIYF.

This chain uses TRBV20-1 with TRBJ2-5; D gene uncertain. The CDR3 is made up of 11 amino acids. The V end was cut by 2 bases, the J end by 4 bases, with 5 bases between. CDR1 and CDR2 (germline): DFQATT, SNEGSKA (reference sequence). The chain's CDR3 is CSARHSETQYF. In DNA, the CDR3 is TGCAGTGCTAGACATTCAGAGACCCAGTACTTC.

This chain uses TRBV19 with TRBJ1-1; TRBD1 matches at 7 bases. The V segment lost 4 bases and the J segment 3 bases; nucleotides outside the gene matches: 5. The germline gives CDR1 LNHDA, CDR2 SQIVND (reference sequence). This CDR3 has 14 residues. CDR3 sequence (DNA): TGTGCCAGTAGTACGACAGGGTGGGACACTGAAGCTTTCTTT. This translates into CASSTTGWDTEAFF.

The rearrangement links TRBV5-1 to TRBJ2-1; a possible D gene is TRBD2 (6 bases). There are 13 residues in the CDR3. CDR1 is SGHRS, CDR2 YFSETQ, per germline. V lost 0 bases and J 9 bases, leaving 10 bases between the germline ends. CDR3 region: CASSLAGSGEQFF. As DNA, the CDR3 is TGCGCCAGCAGCTTGGCCGGGAGCGGTGAGCAGTTCTTC.

This chain connects TRBV7-6 to TRBJ2-1, with 10 bases lining up with TRBD2. CDR3 length: 16 residues. Germline V gene data show CDR1 as SGHVS and CDR2 as FNYEAQ. V was pared by 5 bases and J by 7 bases, with 11 bases of the junction left unmatched. In DNA form, the CDR3 reads TGTGCCAGCAGCCAGACAGCTAGCGGGGGTGGAAATGAGCAGTTCTTC. Amino acid sequence: CASSQTASGGGNEQFF.

The gene calls are TRBV7-6 and TRBJ2-3, with 8 bases lining up with TRBD2. This CDR3 comprises 16 residues. J lost 1 base, V lost 1 base, and 4 bases had no gene match. Germline lookup yields CDR1 SGHVS and CDR2 FNYEAQ. CDR3 sequence (DNA): TGTGCCAGCAGCTTAGGCACGGGAGGGCGCACAGATACGCAGTATTTT. Its protein product is CASSLGTGGRTDTQYF.

This rearrangement joins TRBV5-1 to TRBJ2-7; 8 bases match TRBD1. Trimming cost V 4 bases and J 3 bases; bases outside gene matches: 12. Germline lookup yields CDR1 SGHRS and CDR2 YFSETQ. The CDR3 totals 16 residues. The CDR3 loop is CASSQDAGGWYYEQYF. As DNA, the CDR3 is TGCGCCAGCAGCCAGGACGCAGGGGGCTGGTACTACGAGCAGTACTTC.